This is a list of T cell receptor beta chains from one sample in a study of cytomegalovirus exposure and HLA in healthy donors. This table comes from immunoSEQ multiplex PCR, and its TCRdb copy is limited to in-frame clones, with some not included. The top ten hold about 0.8% of the sample, which has under 130,000 clones, around 15% seen once. Sequenced: PBMCs. These receptors originate from a female donor in good health and CMV-seronegative. CDR3s include the opening cysteine and the closing phenylalanine or tryptophan. Each record gives: clone size, D gene, J gene, V gene, CDR3 DNA, CDR3 protein. A D gene is named only where the DNA matches it firmly. Clone size is shown for a subset of rows, as once, few, many or a class of expanded clone.

abundance: NA; d_gene: NA; j_gene: TRBJ2-7; v_gene: TRBV4-3; CDR3nt: TGCGCCAGCAGCCAAGTTTTATCGACAGGCTCCTACGAGCAGTACTTC; CDR3aa: CASSQVLSTGSYEQYF
abundance: NA; d_gene: NA; j_gene: TRBJ2-3; v_gene: TRBV7-2; CDR3nt: TGTGCCAGCAGCTTGGGGGGGGGCCCCCTGCGGGATACGCAGTATTTT; CDR3aa: CASSLGGGPLRDTQYF
abundance: NA; d_gene: TRBD2; j_gene: TRBJ2-3; v_gene: TRBV7-9; CDR3nt: TGTGCCAGCAGCGGGAGGGACCGTCGCACAGATACGCAGTATTTT; CDR3aa: CASSGRDRRTDTQYF
abundance: few; d_gene: NA; j_gene: TRBJ1-1; v_gene: TRBV6-6; CDR3nt: TGTGCCAGCACCCCACCCCTTACAGGGAACACTGAAGCTTTCTTT; CDR3aa: CASTPPLTGNTEAFF
abundance: few; d_gene: TRBD1; j_gene: TRBJ2-7; v_gene: TRBV28; CDR3nt: TGTGCCAGCAGTTTAGGGGGGACAGGCGATCCCTACGAGCAGTACTTC; CDR3aa: CASSLGGTGDPYEQYF
abundance: NA; d_gene: NA; j_gene: TRBJ1-3; v_gene: TRBV30; CDR3nt: TGTGCCTGGAGTCCCATAACAGGGATTCGAACTGGAAACACCATATATTTT; CDR3aa: CAWSPITGIRTGNTIYF
abundance: few; d_gene: TRBD2; j_gene: TRBJ2-3; v_gene: TRBV13; CDR3nt: TGTGCCAGCAGCTTGATAGCGGGAGGCAGCCCCACAGATACGCAGTATTTT; CDR3aa: CASSLIAGGSPTDTQYF
abundance: NA; d_gene: TRBD2; j_gene: TRBJ2-5; v_gene: TRBV9; CDR3nt: TGTGCCAGCAGCGCGGGACTAGCGGGAACGGAGACCCAGTACTTC; CDR3aa: CASSAGLAGTETQYF
abundance: NA; d_gene: NA; j_gene: TRBJ2-3; v_gene: TRBV7-8; CDR3nt: TGTGCCAGCAGCTTAGTCGAGCGAGATACGCAGTATTTT; CDR3aa: CASSLVERDTQYF
abundance: few; d_gene: TRBD1; j_gene: TRBJ1-5; v_gene: TRBV6-5; CDR3nt: TGTGCCAGCAGTCCCTCAGGGGGGTCTAGTCAGCCCCAGCATTTT; CDR3aa: CASSPSGGSSQPQHF
abundance: NA; d_gene: TRBD2; j_gene: TRBJ2-3; v_gene: TRBV30; CDR3nt: TGTGCCCGGGACACCGGGACTAGCGGGAGTCTTGGGACAGATACGCAGTATTTT; CDR3aa: CARDTGTSGSLGTDTQYF
abundance: NA; d_gene: NA; j_gene: TRBJ2-3; v_gene: TRBV14; CDR3nt: TGTGCCAGCAGCCAAGTCGGAGGCGTCTCCACAGATACGCAGTATTTT; CDR3aa: CASSQVGGVSTDTQYF
abundance: NA; d_gene: NA; j_gene: TRBJ2-5; v_gene: TRBV6-5; CDR3nt: TGTGCCAGCAGTTACTCGGGCCCATACCGGGGGGAGACCCAGTACTTC; CDR3aa: CASSYSGPYRGETQYF
abundance: NA; d_gene: NA; j_gene: TRBJ2-7; v_gene: TRBV5-1; CDR3nt: TGCGCCAGCAGCTTGGCCCCTTTGGGGAGCTCCTACGAGCAGTACTTC; CDR3aa: CASSLAPLGSSYEQYF
abundance: few; d_gene: TRBD1; j_gene: TRBJ2-2; v_gene: TRBV19; CDR3nt: TGTGCCACTGGACAGGGGCGAATGACCGGGGAGCTGTTTTTT; CDR3aa: CATGQGRMTGELFF
abundance: few; d_gene: NA; j_gene: TRBJ2-7; v_gene: TRBV28; CDR3nt: TGTGCCAGCAGTTTATGGGCGGGGTCCTACGAGCAGTACTTC; CDR3aa: CASSLWAGSYEQYF
abundance: NA; d_gene: NA; j_gene: TRBJ2-1; v_gene: TRBV5-8; CDR3nt: TGTGCCAGCAGCCCCCAGGATACGAACAATGAGCAGTTCTTC; CDR3aa: CASSPQDTNNEQFF
abundance: NA; d_gene: NA; j_gene: TRBJ2-2; v_gene: TRBV7-9; CDR3nt: TGTGCCAGCAGCTCTCTCGCCGGGGAGCTGTTTTTT; CDR3aa: CASSSLAGELFF
abundance: NA; d_gene: TRBD2; j_gene: TRBJ2-5; v_gene: TRBV4-2; CDR3nt: TGTGCCAGCAGCCAAGGTGGACTAGCGGGAGGAGAGACCCAGTACTTC; CDR3aa: CASSQGGLAGGETQYF
abundance: NA; d_gene: NA; j_gene: TRBJ2-3; v_gene: TRBV7-2; CDR3nt: TGTGCCAGCAGCTTCCCGGGAGTAAGCCCAGATACGCAGTATTTT; CDR3aa: CASSFPGVSPDTQYF
abundance: few; d_gene: TRBD2; j_gene: TRBJ2-1; v_gene: TRBV9; CDR3nt: TGTGCCAGCAGCGCGACCGGGACTAGCGGGGTGAATGAGCAGTTCTTC; CDR3aa: CASSATGTSGVNEQFF
abundance: few; d_gene: TRBD1; j_gene: TRBJ1-2; v_gene: TRBV10-1; CDR3nt: TGCGCCAGCAGTGAGACAGGGGATGGCGATGGCTACACCTTC; CDR3aa: CASSETGDGDGYTF
abundance: NA; d_gene: NA; j_gene: TRBJ1-1; v_gene: TRBV7-3; CDR3nt: TGTGCCAGCAGCCCAGGGGAGGGCACTGAAGCTTTCTTT; CDR3aa: CASSPGEGTEAFF
abundance: NA; d_gene: NA; j_gene: TRBJ1-2; v_gene: TRBV18; CDR3nt: TGTGCCAGCTCACCACCTAGTGTTAACTATGGCTACACCTTC; CDR3aa: CASSPPSVNYGYTF
abundance: few; d_gene: NA; j_gene: TRBJ2-1; v_gene: TRBV2; CDR3nt: TGTGCCAGCGGGGGGACGTCTGAGCAGTTCTTC; CDR3aa: CASGGTSEQFF
abundance: few; d_gene: NA; j_gene: TRBJ2-7; v_gene: TRBV30; CDR3nt: TGTGCCTGCGGACTCCAGGACTCCGAGCAGTACTTC; CDR3aa: CACGLQDSEQYF
abundance: few; d_gene: NA; j_gene: TRBJ1-1; v_gene: TRBV2; CDR3nt: TGTGCCACCCACAGGGATAGGACTGAAGCTTTCTTT; CDR3aa: CATHRDRTEAFF
abundance: NA; d_gene: NA; j_gene: TRBJ2-5; v_gene: TRBV13; CDR3nt: TGTGCCAGCAGCCCCATAGCGGCGCCCCTTGAGACCCAGTACTTC; CDR3aa: CASSPIAAPLETQYF
abundance: few; d_gene: TRBD1; j_gene: TRBJ2-7; v_gene: TRBV5-6; CDR3nt: TGTGCCAGCAGCTTCCCGGACAGGGGGCCCTACGAGCAGTACTTC; CDR3aa: CASSFPDRGPYEQYF
abundance: NA; d_gene: NA; j_gene: TRBJ1-1; v_gene: TRBV4-3; CDR3nt: TGCGCCAGCAGCCAACACAGGGTGAACACTGAAGCTTTCTTT; CDR3aa: CASSQHRVNTEAFF
abundance: few; d_gene: NA; j_gene: TRBJ2-3; v_gene: TRBV7-9; CDR3nt: TGTGCCAGCAGCTTAGGAGGGTGGACAGATACGCAGTATTTT; CDR3aa: CASSLGGWTDTQYF
abundance: few; d_gene: TRBD1; j_gene: TRBJ1-2; v_gene: TRBV5-4; CDR3nt: TGTGCCAGCAGCCAGGCCACAGGGGGGGCCTATGGCTACACCTTC; CDR3aa: CASSQATGGAYGYTF
abundance: NA; d_gene: NA; j_gene: TRBJ2-7; v_gene: TRBV10-3; CDR3nt: TGTGCCATCAGTGAGACCAACACCTACGAGCAGTACTTC; CDR3aa: CAISETNTYEQYF
abundance: NA; d_gene: TRBD2; j_gene: TRBJ2-3; v_gene: TRBV27; CDR3nt: TGTGCCAGCAGTACCCGGACTAGCGGGAGGGCAACAGATACGCAGTATTTT; CDR3aa: CASSTRTSGRATDTQYF
abundance: NA; d_gene: NA; j_gene: TRBJ2-3; v_gene: TRBV6-6; CDR3nt: TGTGCCAGCAGTTACGTAGTGGCGGGAATGGCAGATACGCAGTATTTT; CDR3aa: CASSYVVAGMADTQYF
abundance: NA; d_gene: NA; j_gene: TRBJ2-7; v_gene: TRBV29-1; CDR3nt: TGCAGCGCCAGAGACAGCTACGAGCAGTACTTC; CDR3aa: CSARDSYEQYF
abundance: NA; d_gene: TRBD2; j_gene: TRBJ2-7; v_gene: TRBV2; CDR3nt: TGTGCCAGCAGGCAGGGACTAGCGGGCTCCTACGAGCAGTACTTC; CDR3aa: CASRQGLAGSYEQYF
abundance: few; d_gene: NA; j_gene: TRBJ2-4; v_gene: TRBV5-1; CDR3nt: TGCGCCAGCAGCTTTCAGGGATTTGGAAACATTCAGTACTTC; CDR3aa: CASSFQGFGNIQYF
abundance: NA; d_gene: NA; j_gene: TRBJ2-1; v_gene: TRBV19; CDR3nt: TGTGCCAGTAGTCGTACTAGCTTCGACAAGCAGTTCTTC; CDR3aa: CASSRTSFDKQFF
abundance: few; d_gene: TRBD1; j_gene: TRBJ1-4; v_gene: TRBV30; CDR3nt: TGTGCCTGGGCCCCAGGGGGGAGGACAAAACTGTTTTTT; CDR3aa: CAWAPGGRTKLFF
abundance: NA; d_gene: TRBD1; j_gene: TRBJ2-7; v_gene: TRBV6-5; CDR3nt: TGTGCCAGCAGCACCGGGACAGGAATCTACGAGCAGTACTTC; CDR3aa: CASSTGTGIYEQYF
abundance: NA; d_gene: TRBD1; j_gene: TRBJ1-5; v_gene: TRBV6-1; CDR3nt: TGTGCCACCGACAGGACAGGAGATAGCAATCAGCCCCAGCATTTT; CDR3aa: CATDRTGDSNQPQHF
abundance: NA; d_gene: NA; j_gene: TRBJ1-6; v_gene: TRBV5-6; CDR3nt: TGTGCCAGCAGCCTCGGGGCGGGATCCCACTCACCCCTCCACTTT; CDR3aa: CASSLGAGSHSPLHF
abundance: few; d_gene: TRBD1; j_gene: TRBJ1-1; v_gene: TRBV9; CDR3nt: TGTGCCAGCAGCGTAGGACAGGGGACAACTGAAGCTTTCTTT; CDR3aa: CASSVGQGTTEAFF
abundance: NA; d_gene: NA; j_gene: TRBJ2-5; v_gene: TRBV7-9; CDR3nt: TGTGCCAGCAGCTTAGTTTCGAGTCCCCGGGAGACCCAGTACTTC; CDR3aa: CASSLVSSPRETQYF
abundance: NA; d_gene: TRBD2; j_gene: TRBJ2-5; v_gene: TRBV9; CDR3nt: TGTGCCAGCAGCCTTCTAGCGGATCAAGAGACCCAGTACTTC; CDR3aa: CASSLLADQETQYF
abundance: NA; d_gene: TRBD2; j_gene: TRBJ2-1; v_gene: TRBV5-1; CDR3nt: TGCGCCAGCAGGACTCCAGGGGGGAGGACTAGCGTAGAGAGCTCCTACAATGAGCAGTTCTTC; CDR3aa: CASRTPGGRTSVESSYNEQFF
abundance: NA; d_gene: NA; j_gene: TRBJ2-7; v_gene: TRBV11-2; CDR3nt: TGTGCCAGCAGCCCCAGGGACTACGAGCAGTACTTC; CDR3aa: CASSPRDYEQYF
abundance: few; d_gene: NA; j_gene: TRBJ2-1; v_gene: TRBV7-3; CDR3nt: TGTGCCAGCAGCTGGTCCGGAGTTGAGCAGTTCTTC; CDR3aa: CASSWSGVEQFF
abundance: NA; d_gene: TRBD2; j_gene: TRBJ2-3; v_gene: TRBV7-3; CDR3nt: TGTGCCAGCAGCTTAATGGGTAGCGGGAGACAAGATACGCAGTATTTT; CDR3aa: CASSLMGSGRQDTQYF
abundance: few; d_gene: NA; j_gene: TRBJ1-2; v_gene: TRBV2; CDR3nt: TGTGCCAGCAGTGGGGGAGGGAGGGAGTTAGATGGCTACACCTTC; CDR3aa: CASSGGGRELDGYTF
abundance: few; d_gene: TRBD1; j_gene: TRBJ2-1; v_gene: TRBV13; CDR3nt: TGTGCCAGCAGCTTTCTACAGGGGGCGCTCACCTACAATGAGCAGTTCTTC; CDR3aa: CASSFLQGALTYNEQFF
abundance: NA; d_gene: NA; j_gene: TRBJ1-2; v_gene: TRBV5-1; CDR3nt: TGCGCCAGCAAAACCGGAGTCTCGCAGGGCTATGGCTACACCTTC; CDR3aa: CASKTGVSQGYGYTF
abundance: few; d_gene: TRBD1; j_gene: TRBJ2-3; v_gene: TRBV14; CDR3nt: TGTGCCAGCAGCCGAAACACCGGGACAGGCACAGATACGCAGTATTTT; CDR3aa: CASSRNTGTGTDTQYF
abundance: few; d_gene: NA; j_gene: TRBJ1-1; v_gene: TRBV7-2; CDR3nt: TGTGCCAGCAGCTTAGATCCGGGGACTGAAGCTTTCTTT; CDR3aa: CASSLDPGTEAFF
abundance: few; d_gene: NA; j_gene: TRBJ2-1; v_gene: TRBV2; CDR3nt: TGTGCCAGCAGTCCGCAGGTTCTGGTTAATGAGCAGTTCTTC; CDR3aa: CASSPQVLVNEQFF
abundance: NA; d_gene: TRBD1; j_gene: TRBJ1-1; v_gene: TRBV5-4; CDR3nt: TGTGCCAGCAGCTTGGACCCCCGACAGGGTGACGTGGCTTTCTTT; CDR3aa: CASSLDPRQGDVAFF
abundance: few; d_gene: NA; j_gene: TRBJ2-3; v_gene: TRBV5-6; CDR3nt: TGTGCCAGCAGCTTCCAGGCCATTATACAGGGCACAGATACGCAGTATTTT; CDR3aa: CASSFQAIIQGTDTQYF
abundance: many; d_gene: NA; j_gene: TRBJ1-2; v_gene: TRBV2; CDR3nt: TGTGCCAGCAGTGAAGCGCTTCCAGGGGACGGCTACACCTTC; CDR3aa: CASSEALPGDGYTF